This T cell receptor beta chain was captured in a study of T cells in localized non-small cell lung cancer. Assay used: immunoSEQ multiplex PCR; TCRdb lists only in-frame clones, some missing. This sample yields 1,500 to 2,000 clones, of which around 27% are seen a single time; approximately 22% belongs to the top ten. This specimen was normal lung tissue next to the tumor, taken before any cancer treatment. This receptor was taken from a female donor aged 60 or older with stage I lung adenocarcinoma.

CDR3 DNA: TGCGCCAGCAGCCCGTCGGGGGGGCAAATTTACGAGCAGTACTTC. Translated: CASSPSGGQIYEQYF. The chain joins TRBV5-1 to TRBJ2-7, with 8 bases identical to TRBD2. Germline CDR1 is SGHRS and CDR2 is YFSETQ. Trimming cost V 4 bases and J 4 bases; bases outside gene matches: 10. The CDR3 is 15 amino acids.